This TCR beta chain originates from a study of blood T cell repertoires in COVID-19. The data were produced by immunoSEQ multiplex PCR, yet TCRdb's version contains in-frame clones alone and is incomplete. The sample contains around 220,000 clones, less than 85% of which appear only once. The V segment lost 4 bases and the J segment 15 bases; nucleotides outside the gene matches: 15. CDR1 is LGHDT and CDR2 is YNNKEL in the germline V gene (reference sequence). This CDR3 is 15 amino acids long. The TCR sequence derives from an elderly woman with active or convalescent COVID-19. The sequencing sample was made of peripheral blood. The V call is TRBV3-1 (or the pseudogene TRBV3-2), the J call TRBJ1-4; the match to TRBD1 covers 9 bases. The CDR3 loop reads CASSPTDRGGRVLFF. CDR3 coding DNA: TGTGCCAGCAGCCCAACCGACAGGGGGGGCCGGGTCTTGTTTTTT.